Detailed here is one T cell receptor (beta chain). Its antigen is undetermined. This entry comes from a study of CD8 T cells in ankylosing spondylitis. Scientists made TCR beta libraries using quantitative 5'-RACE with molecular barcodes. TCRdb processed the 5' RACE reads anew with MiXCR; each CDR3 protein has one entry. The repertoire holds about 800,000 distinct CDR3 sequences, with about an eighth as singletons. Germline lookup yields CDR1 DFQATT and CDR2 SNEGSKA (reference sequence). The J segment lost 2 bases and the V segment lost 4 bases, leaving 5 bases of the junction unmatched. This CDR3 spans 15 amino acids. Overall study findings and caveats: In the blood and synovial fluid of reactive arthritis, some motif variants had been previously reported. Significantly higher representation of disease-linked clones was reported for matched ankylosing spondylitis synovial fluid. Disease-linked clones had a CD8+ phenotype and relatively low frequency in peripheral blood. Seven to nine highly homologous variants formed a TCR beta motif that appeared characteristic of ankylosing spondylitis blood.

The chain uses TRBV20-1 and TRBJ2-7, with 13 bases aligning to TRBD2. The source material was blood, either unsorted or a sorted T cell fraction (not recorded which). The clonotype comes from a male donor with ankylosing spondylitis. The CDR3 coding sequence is TGCAGTGCTATTAACGGACTAGCGGGGGCCTACGAGCAGTACTTC. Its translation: CSAINGLAGAYEQYF.